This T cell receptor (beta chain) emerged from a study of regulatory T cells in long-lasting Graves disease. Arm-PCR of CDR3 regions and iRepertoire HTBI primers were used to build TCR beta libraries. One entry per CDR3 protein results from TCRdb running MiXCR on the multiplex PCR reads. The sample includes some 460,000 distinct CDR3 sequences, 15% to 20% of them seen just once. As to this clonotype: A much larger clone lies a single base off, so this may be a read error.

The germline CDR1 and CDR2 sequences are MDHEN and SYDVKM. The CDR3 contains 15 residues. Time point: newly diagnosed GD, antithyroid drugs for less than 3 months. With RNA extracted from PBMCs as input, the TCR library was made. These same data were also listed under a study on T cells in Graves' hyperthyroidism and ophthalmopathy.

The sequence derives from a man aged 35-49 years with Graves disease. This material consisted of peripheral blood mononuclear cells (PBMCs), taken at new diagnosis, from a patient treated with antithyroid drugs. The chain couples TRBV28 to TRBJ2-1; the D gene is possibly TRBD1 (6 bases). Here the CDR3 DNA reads TGTGCCAGCAGTTTAGTCACAGGGAGATTCAATAAGCAGTTCTTC. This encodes CASSLVTGRFNKQFF.